The 30 T cell receptor beta chains given below trace back to one sample, sequenced in a study of blood T cell repertoires in COVID-19. TCRdb's copy holds only in-frame clones and misses some; the assay was immunoSEQ multiplex PCR. The sample lists roughly 160,000 clones, about 88% occurring once. Sample: peripheral blood. Every receptor here comes from a middle-aged man who had recovered from COVID-19.

This chain connects TRBV7-3 to TRBJ2-5, with TRBD2 as a possible D gene (5 bases). Germline V gene data show CDR1 as SGHTA and CDR2 as FQGTGA. The CDR3 contains 13 residues. V dropped 1 base and J dropped 5 bases, with 8 bases sitting between them. In DNA form, the CDR3 reads TGTGCCAGCAGCTTAAACGGGGTGGAGACCCAGTACTTC. This sequence encodes CASSLNGVETQYF.

The table lists this clone with a few counts. The V gene is TRBV4-3, the J gene TRBJ2-6; weak D call: TRBD1 (6 bases). Germline lookup yields CDR1 LGHNA and CDR2 YSLEER. The CDR3 sequence is 20 residues long. Trimming left V 1 base short and J 1 base short, with 20 bases between. In DNA, the CDR3 is TGCGCCAGCAGCCAAGTTTCCTTCGGACAGCGGACATCTGGGGCCAACGTCCTGACTTTC. This sequence encodes CASSQVSFGQRTSGANVLTF.

This clone turned up a few times. The chain combines TRBV5-1 with TRBJ2-2, with D unclear. The V end lost 5 bases, the J end lost 7 bases, and 9 bases lay between the germline ends. This CDR3 region has 12 residues. CDR1 and CDR2 (germline): SGHRS, YFSETQ. In DNA form, the CDR3 reads TGCGCCAGCAGAAGACTCGGCGGGGAGCTGTTTTTT. Amino acids: CASRRLGGELFF.

The chain carries TRBV5-4 and TRBJ2-3; TRBD1 aligns across 11 bases. The CDR3 totals 14 residues. CDR1 is SGHNT and CDR2 is YYREEE in the germline V gene (reference sequence). Losses at the gene ends were 7 bases for V and 5 bases for J; bases not matched to a gene: 6. DNA for the CDR3: TGTGCCAGCGGTGGACAGGGGGCGCAAGATACGCAGTATTTT. Amino acid sequence: CASGGQGAQDTQYF.

The rearrangement uses TRBV27 and TRBJ1-1; the D is unclear. Germline lookup yields CDR1 MNHEY and CDR2 SMNVEV (reference sequence). This CDR3 comprises 15 residues. V shed 3 bases and J shed 1 base, with 12 bases lying between them. The CDR3 sequence is CASSFLRGTNTEAFF. In nucleotides, the CDR3 is TGTGCCAGCAGTTTTCTTCGGGGAACGAACACTGAAGCTTTCTTT.

In its sample, this clone was seen many times. J is TRBJ2-2 and V is TRBV2; D might be TRBD1 (6 bases). Germline-derived CDR1 and CDR2 are SNHLY and FYNNEI. CDR3 size: 14 residues. Trimming removed 5 bases at V and 7 bases at J, with 14 bases between. In nucleotides, the CDR3 is TGTGCCAGCAGTCGTTTCCAGGGACACGGGGAGCTGTTTTTT. This encodes CASSRFQGHGELFF.

The rearrangement links TRBV12-3 or TRBV12-4 to TRBJ2-1; perhaps TRBD2 as D (5 bases). The CDR3 is 10 amino acids. V shed 6 bases and J shed 9 bases, with 6 bases lying between them. The CDR3 nucleotides are TGTGCCAGCAGCGGGATTGAGCAGTTCTTC. This encodes CASSGIEQFF.

The gene calls are TRBV3-1 (or the pseudogene TRBV3-2) and TRBJ2-6, with 10 bases matching TRBD1. From germline, CDR1 is LGHDT and CDR2 YNNKEL (reference sequence). Trimming removed 0 bases from V and 4 bases from J; junction bases left unmatched: 12. The CDR3 is 20 residues long. This CDR3 reads CASSQDLGGQGGTGANVLTF. The DNA for the CDR3 is TGTGCCAGCAGCCAAGATTTGGGAGGACAGGGGGGTACAGGGGCCAACGTCCTGACTTTC.

In its sample, this clone was seen many times. This chain connects TRBV28 to TRBJ2-5; 12 bases agree with TRBD2. J was trimmed by 4 bases and V by 6 bases; bases with no gene match: 12. CDR1 and CDR2 (germline): MDHEN, SYDVKM. The CDR3 covers 17 residues. CDR3 loop: CASSQGLAGGLGETQYF. CDR3 coding DNA: TGTGCCAGCAGCCAAGGGCTAGCGGGGGGGCTTGGAGAGACCCAGTACTTC. The whole variable domain, filled in from reference TRBV28 and TRBJ2-5, reads DVKVTQSSRYLVKRTGEKVFLECVQDMDHENMFWYRQDPGLGLRLIYFSYDVKMKEKGDIPEGYSVSREKKERFSLILESASTNQTSMYLCASSQGLAGGLGETQYFGPGTRLLVL.

The chain combines TRBV11-3 with TRBJ1-1; D is undetermined. V shed 5 bases and J shed 4 bases, with 14 bases lying between them. Germline loops: CDR1 SGHNT, CDR2 YENEEA. The CDR3 contains 14 residues. DNA for the CDR3: TGTGCCAGCAGCCCCCGGAGGGCTCCCACTGAAGCTTTCTTT. This encodes CASSPRRAPTEAFF.

This chain connects TRBV12-3 or TRBV12-4 to TRBJ2-3; D gene uncertain. V gave up 3 bases and J gave up 6 bases, with 7 bases separating them. This CDR3 region has 12 residues. CDR3 DNA sequence: TGTGCCAGCAGTTTCAAGGAGGATACGCAGTATTTT. This encodes CASSFKEDTQYF.

V and J are TRBV3-1 (or the pseudogene TRBV3-2) and TRBJ1-6; maybe TRBD1 (6 bases). The CDR3 is 17 amino acids. Germline CDR1 LGHDT, CDR2 YNNKEL (reference sequence). With 7 bases removed from V and 2 bases from J, the gap between germline ends came to 18 bases. CDR3 sequence: CASTPRARGAYNSPLHF. The CDR3 region has the DNA TGTGCCAGCACCCCAAGGGCCAGGGGCGCCTATAATTCACCCCTCCACTTT.

This chain connects TRBV4-1 to TRBJ2-3, with D hard to call. The V end lost 1 base, the J end lost 1 base, and 6 bases lay between the germline ends. CDR1 is MGHRA, CDR2 YSYEKL, per germline. The CDR3 extends over 14 amino acids. CDR3 protein: CASSQAPGTDTQYF. DNA of the CDR3: TGCGCCAGCAGCCAAGCCCCTGGCACAGATACGCAGTATTTT.

The chain is built from TRBV9 and TRBJ1-6, with D tentatively TRBD1 (5 bases). V lost 3 bases to trimming and J lost 10 bases, with 26 bases between them. The CDR3 runs to 18 residues. Germline V gene sequence: CDR1 SGDLS, CDR2 YYNGEE. The DNA for the CDR3 is TGTGCCAGCAGCGCGGGGCCGGGGGGGAGCCCCCCGAGGTCACCCCTCCACTTT. This translates into CASSAGPGGSPPRSPLHF.

The gene calls are TRBV30 and TRBJ1-5; D perhaps matches TRBD1 (5 bases). Looked up from germline, CDR1 is GTSNPN and CDR2 is SVGIG (reference sequence). The V end was cut by 3 bases, the J end by 4 bases, with 13 bases between. The CDR3 totals 14 residues. CDR3 bases: TGTGCCTGGAGCGTCCCGGGGGGGAATCAGCCCCAGCATTTT. As protein: CAWSVPGGNQPQHF. The whole variable domain, filled in from reference TRBV30 and TRBJ1-5, reads SQTIHQWPATLVQPVGSPLSLECTVEGTSNPNLYWYRQAAGRGLQLLFYSVGIGQISSEVPQNLSASRPQDRQFILSSKKLLLSDSGFYLCAWSVPGGNQPQHFGDGTRLSIL.

This chain uses TRBV2 with TRBJ2-1, with 10 bases identical to TRBD2. This CDR3 is 13 amino acids long. The germline gives CDR1 SNHLY, CDR2 FYNNEI. The V gene end was trimmed by 6 bases and the J gene end by 9 bases; junction bases not matched to a gene: 5. The CDR3, as DNA: TGTGCCAGCAGAGAGCGGGGGGGCGGTGAGCAGTTCTTC. Translating it yields CASRERGGGEQFF.

A single count supports this clone. The chain employs TRBV19 and TRBJ2-1; no reliable D call. Germline V gene data show CDR1 as LNHDA and CDR2 as SQIVND (reference sequence). The CDR3 length is 14 residues. With 5 bases removed from V and 6 bases from J, the gap between germline ends came to 14 bases. In DNA form, the CDR3 reads TGTGCCAGTAGTCCCCGGGTTCAGACCAATGAGCAGTTCTTC. It encodes CASSPRVQTNEQFF. Full variable domain (outside the CDR3, taken from reference TRBV19 and TRBJ2-1): DGGITQSPKYLFRKEGQNVTLSCEQNLNHDAMYWYRQDPGQGLRLIYYSQIVNDFQKGDIAEGYSVSREKKESFPLTVTSAQKNPTAFYLCASSPRVQTNEQFFGPGTRLTVL.

This chain joins TRBV5-6 and TRBJ1-5; TRBD1 might be the D (5 bases). The CDR3 length is 14 residues. CDR1 SGHDT and CDR2 YYEEEE come from the germline V gene. V lost 0 bases, J lost 3 bases, and 7 bases lay in between. The CDR3 reads CASSLGGDNQPQHF. The DNA for the CDR3 is TGTGCCAGCAGCTTGGGGGGCGACAATCAGCCCCAGCATTTT.

This sequence joins TRBV29-1 and TRBJ2-1, with 11 positions matching TRBD2. From germline, CDR1 is SQVTM and CDR2 ANQGSEA. CDR3 length: 14 amino acids. V was clipped by 4 bases and J by 10 bases; unmatched bases: 9. The CDR3 coding sequence is TGCAGCGTTGGGTGGGCTAGCGGGAGGAAAGAGCAGTTCTTC. It translates to CSVGWASGRKEQFF.

The chain recombines TRBV5-1 with TRBJ1-1, with 7 bases aligning to TRBD1. The J segment lost 2 bases and the V segment lost 0 bases, leaving 4 bases of the junction unmatched. The CDR3 length is 15 residues. Germline loops: CDR1 SGHRS, CDR2 YFSETQ. The DNA for the CDR3 is TGCGCCAGCAGCTTGGGACAGGGTAGTAACACTGAAGCTTTCTTT. Its translation is CASSLGQGSNTEAFF.

A note on this clone: Other DNA sequences in this specimen translate into the identical CDR3. The chain links TRBV19 to TRBJ2-1; TRBD1 matches 7 bases. This CDR3 is 15 amino acids long. V shed 3 bases and J 0 bases; nucleotides not matched to a gene: 2. Germline V gene sequence: CDR1 LNHDA, CDR2 SQIVND (reference sequence). The CDR3 sequence is CASSMDRSSYNEQFF. In DNA form, the CDR3 reads TGTGCCAGTAGTATGGACAGGAGCTCCTACAATGAGCAGTTCTTC.

This rearrangement joins TRBV6-5 to TRBJ2-7, with 9 bases fitting TRBD1. V gave up 6 bases and J gave up 2 bases; unmatched junction bases: 8. The V gene's germline CDR1 is MNHEY and CDR2 SVGAGI. The CDR3 has 15 residues. The CDR3 nucleotides are TGTGCCAGCAGCGATTCAGGGACAGGGACCTACGAGCAGTACTTC. Amino acid sequence: CASSDSGTGTYEQYF.

The chain employs TRBV11-2 and TRBJ2-2; TRBD2 aligns across 9 bases. The CDR3 spans 19 residues. The V gene end was trimmed by 2 bases and the J gene end by 5 bases; junction bases not matched to a gene: 15. Germline CDR1 and CDR2: SGHAT and FQNNGV. CDR3 protein: CASSLPGGAAGGPTGELFF. The CDR3 DNA follows: TGTGCCAGCAGCTTACCGGGGGGGGCGGCGGGAGGGCCGACCGGGGAGCTGTTTTTT.

The V call is TRBV14, the J call TRBJ2-3; D unclear. CDR1 is SGHDN and CDR2 is FVKESK in the germline V gene. CDR3 length equals 12 residues. The V end was cut by 1 base, the J end by 5 bases, with 4 bases between. The DNA for the CDR3 is TGTGCCAGCAGCCAAGTCCGAGATACGCAGTATTTT. As protein: CASSQVRDTQYF.

CDR3 protein: CASSPFGDRGYTF. The CDR3 nucleotides are TGTGCCAGCAGTCCCTTCGGGGATCGGGGCTACACCTTC. The V and J genes are TRBV28 and TRBJ1-2, with D uncertain. The CDR3 loop spans 13 amino acids. Germline V gene data show CDR1 as MDHEN and CDR2 as SYDVKM. Trimming pared 5 bases from V and 8 bases from J, leaving 15 bases between.

The CDR3: CASSTLLAGLQYF. The CDR3 DNA follows: TGTGCCAGTAGTACCCTCCTTGCGGGACTGCAGTATTTT. The rearrangement links TRBV19 to TRBJ2-3; perhaps TRBD2 as D (6 bases). The CDR3 is 13 amino acids. V was clipped by 4 bases and J by 11 bases, with 16 bases between them. Per germline, CDR1 LNHDA and CDR2 SQIVND (reference sequence).

The chain combines TRBV18 with TRBJ2-5; TRBD2 might be the D (6 bases). Germline CDR1 reads KGHSH; CDR2 reads LQKENI. V lost 3 bases and J 4 bases, leaving 15 bases between the germline ends. The CDR3 has 15 amino acids. In nucleotides, the CDR3 is TGTGCCAGCTCACCCAGGGTGGAGGGCGGAGAGACCCAGTACTTC. This gives the protein CASSPRVEGGETQYF.

This rearrangement joins TRBV28 to TRBJ1-1; weak D call: TRBD1 (6 bases). Trimming removed 1 base at V and 0 bases at J, with 12 bases between. The CDR3 runs 16 residues. Germline CDR1 MDHEN, CDR2 SYDVKM. The CDR3 protein is CASSLLGAAMNTEAFF. CDR3 DNA sequence: TGTGCCAGCAGTTTATTGGGGGCGGCCATGAACACTGAAGCTTTCTTT.

The chain links TRBV11-2 to TRBJ2-7; D is perhaps TRBD2 (5 bases). CDR1 is SGHAT, CDR2 FQNNGV, per germline. CDR3 length: 14 residues. With 5 bases removed from V and 2 bases from J, the gap between germline ends came to 13 bases. CDR3 sequence: CASSPSSGTYEQYF. The DNA of the CDR3 is TGTGCCAGCAGCCCTTCAAGCGGAACCTACGAGCAGTACTTC.

The V and J genes are TRBV6-1 and TRBJ1-5; 7 bases align to TRBD1. Germline values: CDR1 MNHNS, CDR2 SASEGT. CDR3 size: 16 residues. V shed 2 bases and J 0 bases; nucleotides not matched to a gene: 4. CDR3: CASSERTGYSNQPQHF. For the CDR3, the DNA is TGTGCCAGCAGTGAAAGGACAGGCTATAGCAATCAGCCCCAGCATTTT.